The following is a T cell receptor (beta chain) sequence with its context. V gave up 5 bases and J gave up 0 bases, with 8 bases separating them. Germline CDR1 is MDHEN and CDR2 is SYDVKM. The CDR3 length is 15 residues. The data are from a study of shared clonotypes between healthy human individuals. Clones were read by immunoSEQ multiplex PCR, and TCRdb kept only the in-frame ones, dropping some. The sample has about 1,500,000 clones; more than 95% are singletons. The sequenced sample consisted of naive CD4+ T cells sorted from blood. Subset reported: CD45RA+ positively selected. The rearrangement links TRBV28 to TRBJ2-6, with unresolved D. This clonotype was sampled from a man aged 25 to 40 in good health. CDR3 bases: TGTGCCAGCAGTCGACTTATCTCTGGGGCCAACGTCCTGACTTTC. Its translation: CASSRLISGANVLTF.